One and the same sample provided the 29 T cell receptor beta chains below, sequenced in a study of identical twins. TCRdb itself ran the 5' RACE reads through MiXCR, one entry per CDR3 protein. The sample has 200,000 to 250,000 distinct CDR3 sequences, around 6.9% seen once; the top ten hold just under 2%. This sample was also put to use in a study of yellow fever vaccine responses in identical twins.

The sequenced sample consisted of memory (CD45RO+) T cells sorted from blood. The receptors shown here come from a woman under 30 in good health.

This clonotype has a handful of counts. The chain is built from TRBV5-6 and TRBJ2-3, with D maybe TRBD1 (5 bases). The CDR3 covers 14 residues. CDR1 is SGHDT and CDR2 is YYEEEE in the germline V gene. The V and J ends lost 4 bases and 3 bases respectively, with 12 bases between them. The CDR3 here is CASSHGARTDTQYF. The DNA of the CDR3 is TGTGCCAGCAGCCATGGGGCGCGGACAGATACGCAGTATTTT.

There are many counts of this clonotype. The CDR3 sequence: CAWSAEDRNSPLHF. CDR3 nucleotide sequence: TGTGCCTGGAGTGCTGAGGACAGAAATTCACCCCTCCACTTT. The chain couples TRBV30 to TRBJ1-6; a possible D gene is TRBD1 (6 bases). The V end was cut by 1 base, the J end by 7 bases, with 11 bases between. Germline CDR1 GTSNPN, CDR2 SVGIG (reference sequence). The CDR3 is made up of 14 amino acids.

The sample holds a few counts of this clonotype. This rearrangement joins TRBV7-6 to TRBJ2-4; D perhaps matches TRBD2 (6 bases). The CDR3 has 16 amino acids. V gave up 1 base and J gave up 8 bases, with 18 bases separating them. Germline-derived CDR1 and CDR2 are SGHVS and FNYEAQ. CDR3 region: CASSLGSGGARDIQYF. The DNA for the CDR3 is TGTGCCAGCAGCTTAGGATCAGGCGGGGCGAGGGACATTCAGTACTTC.

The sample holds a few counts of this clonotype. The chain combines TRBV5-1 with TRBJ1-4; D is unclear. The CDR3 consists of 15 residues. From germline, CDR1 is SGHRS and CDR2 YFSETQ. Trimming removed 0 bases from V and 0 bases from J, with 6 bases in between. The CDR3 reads CASSLGMSTNEKLFF. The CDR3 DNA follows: TGCGCCAGCAGCTTGGGGATGTCAACTAATGAAAAACTGTTTTTT.

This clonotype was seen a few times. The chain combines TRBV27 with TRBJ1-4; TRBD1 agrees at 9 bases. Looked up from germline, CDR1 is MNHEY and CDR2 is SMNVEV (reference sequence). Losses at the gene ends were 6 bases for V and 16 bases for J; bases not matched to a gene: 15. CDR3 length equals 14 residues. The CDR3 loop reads CASRSGTGNSGPFF. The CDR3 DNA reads TGTGCCAGCAGGTCCGGGACAGGGAATTCCGGGCCGTTTTTT.

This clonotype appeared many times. CDR3 sequence reads: CASMFPQGDSYEQYF. The CDR3 DNA reads as TGTGCCAGCATGTTTCCCCAGGGTGATTCCTACGAGCAGTACTTC. The chain couples TRBV6-9 to TRBJ2-7, with D perhaps TRBD1 (5 bases). The CDR3 consists of 15 residues. The V gene's germline CDR1 is MNHGY and CDR2 SVAAGI. V gave up 7 bases and J gave up 1 base, with 17 bases separating them.

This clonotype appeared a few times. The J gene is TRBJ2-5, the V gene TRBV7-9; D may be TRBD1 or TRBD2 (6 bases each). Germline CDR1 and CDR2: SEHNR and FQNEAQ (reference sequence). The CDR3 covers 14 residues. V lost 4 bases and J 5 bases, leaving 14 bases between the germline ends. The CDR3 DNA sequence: TGTGCCAGCAGCTCCGGGGGCAGGGCGGAGACCCAGTACTTC. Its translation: CASSSGGRAETQYF.

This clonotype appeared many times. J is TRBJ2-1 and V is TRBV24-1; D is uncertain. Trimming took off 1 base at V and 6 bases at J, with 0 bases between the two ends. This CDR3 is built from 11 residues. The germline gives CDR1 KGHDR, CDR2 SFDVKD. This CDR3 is CATSDFNEQFF. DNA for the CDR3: TGTGCCACCAGTGATTTCAATGAGCAGTTCTTC.

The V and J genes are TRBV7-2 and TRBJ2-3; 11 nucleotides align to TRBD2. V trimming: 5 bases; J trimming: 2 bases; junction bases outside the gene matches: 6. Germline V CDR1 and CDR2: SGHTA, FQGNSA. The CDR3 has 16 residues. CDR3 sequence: CASSPLGLADTDTQYF. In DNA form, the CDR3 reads TGTGCCAGCAGCCCATTGGGACTAGCGGACACAGATACGCAGTATTTT.

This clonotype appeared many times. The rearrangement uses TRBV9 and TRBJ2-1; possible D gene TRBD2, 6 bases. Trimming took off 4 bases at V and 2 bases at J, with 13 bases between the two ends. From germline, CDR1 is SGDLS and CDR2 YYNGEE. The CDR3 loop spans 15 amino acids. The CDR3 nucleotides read TGTGCCAGCAGCTCGGGAGTCGGGACCTACAATGAGCAGTTCTTC. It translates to CASSSGVGTYNEQFF.

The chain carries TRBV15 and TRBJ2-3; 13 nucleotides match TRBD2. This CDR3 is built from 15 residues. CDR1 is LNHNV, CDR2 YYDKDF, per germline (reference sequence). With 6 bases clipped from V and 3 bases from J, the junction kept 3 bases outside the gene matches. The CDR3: CATSTSGGATDTQYF. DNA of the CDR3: TGTGCCACCAGTACTAGCGGGGGGGCGACAGATACGCAGTATTTT.

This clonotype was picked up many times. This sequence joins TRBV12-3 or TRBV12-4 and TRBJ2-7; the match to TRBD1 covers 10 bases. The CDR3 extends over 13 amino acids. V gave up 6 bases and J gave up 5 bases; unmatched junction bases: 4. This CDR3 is CASRMTGGDEQYF. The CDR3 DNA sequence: TGTGCCAGCAGGATGACAGGGGGCGACGAGCAGTACTTC.

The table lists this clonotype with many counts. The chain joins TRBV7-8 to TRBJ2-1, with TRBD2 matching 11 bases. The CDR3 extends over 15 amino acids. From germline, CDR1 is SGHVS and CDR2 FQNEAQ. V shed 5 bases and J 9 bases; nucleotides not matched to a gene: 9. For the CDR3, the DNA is TGTGCCAGCAGCAGGGTAGCGGGAGGGAGTGGTGAGCAGTTCTTC. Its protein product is CASSRVAGGSGEQFF.

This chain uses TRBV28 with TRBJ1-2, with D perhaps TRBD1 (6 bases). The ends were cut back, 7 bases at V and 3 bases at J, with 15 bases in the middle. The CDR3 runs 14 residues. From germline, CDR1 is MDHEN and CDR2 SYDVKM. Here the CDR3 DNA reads TGTGCCAGCACCACTACCCGGGGGCACTATGGCTACACCTTC. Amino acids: CASTTTRGHYGYTF.

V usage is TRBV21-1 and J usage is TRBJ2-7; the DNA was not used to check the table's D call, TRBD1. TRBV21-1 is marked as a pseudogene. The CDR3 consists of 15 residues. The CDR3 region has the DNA TGTGCCAGCAGCCCCAGGGGACGGGGCACCTACGAGCAGTACTTC. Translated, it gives CASSPRGRGTYEQYF.

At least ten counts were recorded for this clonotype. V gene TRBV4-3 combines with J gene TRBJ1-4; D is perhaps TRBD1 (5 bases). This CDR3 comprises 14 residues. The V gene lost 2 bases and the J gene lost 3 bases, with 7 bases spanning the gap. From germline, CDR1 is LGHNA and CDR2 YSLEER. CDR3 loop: CASSQTGPNEKLFF. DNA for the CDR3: TGCGCCAGCAGCCAAACGGGACCTAATGAAAAACTGTTTTTT.

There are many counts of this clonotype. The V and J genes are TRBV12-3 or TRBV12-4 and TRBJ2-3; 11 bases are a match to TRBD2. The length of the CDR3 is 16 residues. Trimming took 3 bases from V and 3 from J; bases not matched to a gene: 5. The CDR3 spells CASSFRPSGRTDTQYF. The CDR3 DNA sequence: TGTGCCAGCAGTTTTCGGCCTAGCGGGAGGACAGATACGCAGTATTTT.

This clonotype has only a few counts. The CDR3 loop is CASSQRSGQGINSPLHF. The CDR3 DNA reads TGTGCCAGCAGCCAACGCTCCGGACAGGGGATTAATTCACCCCTCCACTTT. The chain combines TRBV7-8 with TRBJ1-6; 9 positions agree with TRBD1. The V gene end was trimmed by 5 bases and the J gene end by 6 bases; junction bases not matched to a gene: 11. Germline-derived CDR1 and CDR2 are SGHVS and FQNEAQ. The CDR3 contains 17 residues.

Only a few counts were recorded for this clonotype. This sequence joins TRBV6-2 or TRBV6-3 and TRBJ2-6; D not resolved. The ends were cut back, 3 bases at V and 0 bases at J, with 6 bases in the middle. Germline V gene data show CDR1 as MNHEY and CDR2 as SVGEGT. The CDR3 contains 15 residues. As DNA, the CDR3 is TGTGCCAGCAGTTATGCCTCCTCTGGGGCCAACGTCCTGACTTTC. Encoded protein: CASSYASSGANVLTF.

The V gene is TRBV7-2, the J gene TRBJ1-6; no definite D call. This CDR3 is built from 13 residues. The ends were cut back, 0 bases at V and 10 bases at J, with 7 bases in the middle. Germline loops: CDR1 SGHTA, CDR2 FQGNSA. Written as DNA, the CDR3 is TGTGCCAGCAGCTTAGCAGGGTCCTCACCCCTCCACTTT. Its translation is CASSLAGSSPLHF.

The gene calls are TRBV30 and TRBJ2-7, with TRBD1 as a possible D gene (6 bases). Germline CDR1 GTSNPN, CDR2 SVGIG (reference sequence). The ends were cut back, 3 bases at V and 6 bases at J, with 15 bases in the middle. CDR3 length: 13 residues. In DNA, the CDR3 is TGTGCCTGGAGAGTCGGACAGTGGGGCGAGCAGTACTTC. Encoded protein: CAWRVGQWGEQYF.

The CDR3 DNA reads TGTGCCAGCAGTTTAGGGGACAGGCTCTACAATGAGCAGTTCTTC. Residues: CASSLGDRLYNEQFF. This chain connects TRBV28 to TRBJ2-1, with 8 positions matching TRBD1. Germline assignment: CDR1 MDHEN and CDR2 SYDVKM. This CDR3 has 15 amino acids. V lost 2 bases and J lost 3; bases outside the gene matches: 3. Full variable domain (outside the CDR3, taken from reference TRBV28 and TRBJ2-1): DVKVTQSSRYLVKRTGEKVFLECVQDMDHENMFWYRQDPGLGLRLIYFSYDVKMKEKGDIPEGYSVSREKKERFSLILESASTNQTSMYLCASSLGDRLYNEQFFGPGTRLTVL.

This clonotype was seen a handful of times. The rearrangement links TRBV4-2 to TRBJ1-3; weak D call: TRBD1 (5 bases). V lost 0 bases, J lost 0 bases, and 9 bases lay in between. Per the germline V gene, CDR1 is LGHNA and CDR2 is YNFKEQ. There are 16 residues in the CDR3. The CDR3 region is CASSQDRGFSGNTIYF. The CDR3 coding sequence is TGTGCCAGCAGCCAAGATAGGGGATTCTCTGGAAACACCATATATTTT.

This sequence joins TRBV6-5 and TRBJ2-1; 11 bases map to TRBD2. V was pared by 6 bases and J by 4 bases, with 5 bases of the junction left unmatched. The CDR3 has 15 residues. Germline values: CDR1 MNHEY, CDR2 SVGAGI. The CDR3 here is CASRLLAGEYNEQFF. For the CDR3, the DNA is TGTGCCAGCAGATTACTAGCGGGAGAGTACAATGAGCAGTTCTTC.

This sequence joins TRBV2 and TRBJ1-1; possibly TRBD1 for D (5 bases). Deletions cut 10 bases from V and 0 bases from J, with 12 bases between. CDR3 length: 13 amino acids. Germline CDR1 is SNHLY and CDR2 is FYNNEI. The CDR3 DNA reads TGTGCCACACAGATGACAGTGAACACTGAAGCTTTCTTT. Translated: CATQMTVNTEAFF.

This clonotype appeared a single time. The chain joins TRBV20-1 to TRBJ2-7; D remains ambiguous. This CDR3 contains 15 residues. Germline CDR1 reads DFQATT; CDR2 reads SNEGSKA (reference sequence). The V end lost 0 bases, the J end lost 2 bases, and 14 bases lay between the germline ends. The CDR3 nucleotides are TGCAGTGCTAGAGATCACCAAGTCCCACCCTACGAGCAGTACTTC. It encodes CSARDHQVPPYEQYF.

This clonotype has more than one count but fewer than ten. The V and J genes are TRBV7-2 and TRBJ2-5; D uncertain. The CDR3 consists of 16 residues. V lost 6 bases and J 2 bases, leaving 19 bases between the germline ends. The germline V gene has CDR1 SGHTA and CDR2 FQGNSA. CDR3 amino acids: CASSKGKGFGQETQYF. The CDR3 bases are TGTGCCAGCAGTAAAGGAAAAGGGTTTGGGCAAGAGACCCAGTACTTC.

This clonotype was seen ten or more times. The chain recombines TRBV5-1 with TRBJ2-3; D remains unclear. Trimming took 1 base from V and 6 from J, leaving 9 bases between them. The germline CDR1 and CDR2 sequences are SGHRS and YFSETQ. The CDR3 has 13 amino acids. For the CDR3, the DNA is TGCGCCAGCAGCTTGAGTGGTCTGGATACGCAGTATTTT. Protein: CASSLSGLDTQYF. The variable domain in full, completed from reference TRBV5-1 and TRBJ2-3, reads KAGVTQTPRYLIKTRGQQVTLSCSPISGHRSVSWYQQTPGQGLQFLFEYFSETQRNKGNFPGRFSGRQFSNSRSEMNVSTLELGDSALYLCASSLSGLDTQYFGPGTRLTVL.

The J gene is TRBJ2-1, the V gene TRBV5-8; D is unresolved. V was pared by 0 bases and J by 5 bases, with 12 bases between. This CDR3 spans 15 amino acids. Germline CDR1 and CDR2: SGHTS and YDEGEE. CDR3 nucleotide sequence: TGTGCCAGCAGCTTGGGGTTAAGGGTAGACAATGAGCAGTTCTTC. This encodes CASSLGLRVDNEQFF.